The source of this T cell receptor beta chain is a study of cytomegalovirus exposure and HLA in healthy donors. Libraries were prepared by immunoSEQ multiplex PCR; TCRdb keeps only in-frame clonotypes and omits some of them. The repertoire holds more than 95,000 clones, with roughly 90% as singletons. The ends lost 0 bases at V and 4 bases at J; junction bases unmatched: 4. CDR1 SGDLS and CDR2 YYNGEE come from the germline V gene. This CDR3 region has 15 residues. The chain links TRBV9 to TRBJ2-5; 9 nucleotides agree with TRBD1. The sequence came from a woman aged 18-35 years in good health and CMV-seronegative. Material: PBMCs. The CDR3 here is CASSVATTGGETQYF. The CDR3 nucleotides are TGTGCCAGCAGCGTAGCTACGACAGGGGGAGAGACCCAGTACTTC.